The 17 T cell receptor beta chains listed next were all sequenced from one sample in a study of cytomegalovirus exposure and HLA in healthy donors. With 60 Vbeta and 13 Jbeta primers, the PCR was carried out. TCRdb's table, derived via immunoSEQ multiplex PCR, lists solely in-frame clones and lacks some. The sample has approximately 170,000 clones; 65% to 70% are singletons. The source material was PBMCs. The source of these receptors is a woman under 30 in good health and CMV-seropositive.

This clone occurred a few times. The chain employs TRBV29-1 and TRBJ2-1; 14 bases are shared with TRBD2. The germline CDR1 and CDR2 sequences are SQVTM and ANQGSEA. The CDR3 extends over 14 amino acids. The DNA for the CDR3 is TGCACCGCCTCCGCCCCGACTAGCGGGGGGGGGCAGTTCTTC. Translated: CTASAPTSGGGQFF.

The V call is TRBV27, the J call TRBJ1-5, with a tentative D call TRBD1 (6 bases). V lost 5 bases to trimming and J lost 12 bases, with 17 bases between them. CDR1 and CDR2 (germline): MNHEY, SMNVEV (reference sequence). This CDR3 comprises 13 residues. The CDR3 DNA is TGTGCCAGCAGTGCAATGCACAGGGAGCTCCAGCATTTT. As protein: CASSAMHRELQHF.

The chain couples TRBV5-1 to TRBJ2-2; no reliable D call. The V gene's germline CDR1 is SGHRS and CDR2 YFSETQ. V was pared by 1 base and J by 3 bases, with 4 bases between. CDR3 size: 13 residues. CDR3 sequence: CASSLYHTGELFF. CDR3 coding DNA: TGCGCCAGCAGCTTGTATCACACCGGGGAGCTGTTTTTT.

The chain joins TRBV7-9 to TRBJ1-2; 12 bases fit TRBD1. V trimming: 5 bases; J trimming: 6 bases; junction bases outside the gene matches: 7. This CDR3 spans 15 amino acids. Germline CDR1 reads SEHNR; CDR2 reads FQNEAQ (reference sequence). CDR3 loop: CASSPGTGGDHGYTF. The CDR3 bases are TGTGCCAGCAGCCCTGGGACAGGGGGCGATCATGGCTACACCTTC.

The CDR3 reads CASSPSRAVNTEAFF. CDR3 sequence (DNA): TGTGCCAGCAGCCCTTCGAGAGCGGTGAACACTGAAGCTTTCTTT. The genes are TRBV7-9 and TRBJ1-1, with unresolved D. Trimming took off 5 bases at V and 0 bases at J, with 13 bases between the two ends. Looked up from germline, CDR1 is SEHNR and CDR2 is FQNEAQ (reference sequence). The CDR3 runs 15 residues.

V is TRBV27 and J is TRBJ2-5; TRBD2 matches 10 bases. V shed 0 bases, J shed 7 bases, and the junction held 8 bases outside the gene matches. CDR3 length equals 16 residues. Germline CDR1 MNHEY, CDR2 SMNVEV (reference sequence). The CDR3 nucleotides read TGTGCCAGCAGTTTATCGTTAGCGGGAGGCTCGGTGACCCAGTACTTC. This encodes CASSLSLAGGSVTQYF.

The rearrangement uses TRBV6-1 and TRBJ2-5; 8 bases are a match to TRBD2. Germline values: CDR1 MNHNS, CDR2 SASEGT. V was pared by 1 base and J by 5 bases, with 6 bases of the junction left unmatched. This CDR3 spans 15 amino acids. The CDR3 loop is CASSEEAGGYETQYF. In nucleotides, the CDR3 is TGTGCCAGCAGTGAAGAGGCGGGGGGATACGAGACCCAGTACTTC.

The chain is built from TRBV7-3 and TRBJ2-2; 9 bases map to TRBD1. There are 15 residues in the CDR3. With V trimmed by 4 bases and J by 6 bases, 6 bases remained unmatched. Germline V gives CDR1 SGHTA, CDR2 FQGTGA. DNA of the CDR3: TGTGCCAGCAGCTCCGGGACAGGGAGGTCCGGGGAGCTGTTTTTT. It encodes CASSSGTGRSGELFF.

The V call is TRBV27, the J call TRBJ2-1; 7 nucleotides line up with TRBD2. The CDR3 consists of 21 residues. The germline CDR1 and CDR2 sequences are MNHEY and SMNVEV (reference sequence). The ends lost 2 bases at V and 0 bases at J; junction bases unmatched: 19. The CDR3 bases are TGTGCCAGCAGTTTACGGCCCCGTCTAGCGGAGGTCCCAAGCTCCTACAATGAGCAGTTCTTC. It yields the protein CASSLRPRLAEVPSSYNEQFF.

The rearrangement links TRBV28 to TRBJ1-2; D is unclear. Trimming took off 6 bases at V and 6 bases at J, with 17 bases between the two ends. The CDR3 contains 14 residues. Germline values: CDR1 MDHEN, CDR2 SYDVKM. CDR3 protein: CASSLPHGGNGYTF. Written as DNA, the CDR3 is TGTGCCAGCAGCTTACCCCACGGCGGTAATGGCTACACCTTC.

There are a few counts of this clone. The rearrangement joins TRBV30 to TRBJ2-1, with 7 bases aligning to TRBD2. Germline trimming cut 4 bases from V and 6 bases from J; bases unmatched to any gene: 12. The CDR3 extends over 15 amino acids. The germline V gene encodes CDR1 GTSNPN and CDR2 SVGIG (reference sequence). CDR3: CAWKRWTRQRNEQFF. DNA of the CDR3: TGTGCCTGGAAGAGATGGACTAGGCAACGCAATGAGCAGTTCTTC.

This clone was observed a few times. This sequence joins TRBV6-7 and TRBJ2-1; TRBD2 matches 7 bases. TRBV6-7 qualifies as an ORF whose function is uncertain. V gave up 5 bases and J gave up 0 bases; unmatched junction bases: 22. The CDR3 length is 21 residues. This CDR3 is CASSPPRSLCGRAISYNEQFF. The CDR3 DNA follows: TGTGCCAGCAGTCCACCCCGGTCGTTGTGCGGGAGAGCCATCTCCTACAATGAGCAGTTCTTC.

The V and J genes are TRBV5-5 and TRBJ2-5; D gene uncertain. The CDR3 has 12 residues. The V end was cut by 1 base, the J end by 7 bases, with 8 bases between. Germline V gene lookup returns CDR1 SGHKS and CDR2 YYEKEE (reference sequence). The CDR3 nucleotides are TGTGCCAGCAGCTTGCCCCCCATGACCCAGTACTTC. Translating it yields CASSLPPMTQYF.

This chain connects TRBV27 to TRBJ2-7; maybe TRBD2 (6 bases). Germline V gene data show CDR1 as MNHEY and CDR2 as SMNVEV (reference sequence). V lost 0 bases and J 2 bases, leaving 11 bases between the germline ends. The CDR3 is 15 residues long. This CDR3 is CASSLSGGTTYEQYF. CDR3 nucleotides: TGTGCCAGCAGTTTATCGGGCGGGACCACCTACGAGCAGTACTTC.

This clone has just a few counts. The CDR3 bases are TGCGCCAGCAGCCAATCAACAGGGGTTCGTGAAAAACTGTTTTTT. Its translation: CASSQSTGVREKLFF. This chain joins TRBV4-1 and TRBJ1-4; 7 bases are shared with TRBD1. The germline CDR1 and CDR2 sequences are MGHRA and YSYEKL. With 2 bases clipped from V and 7 bases from J, the junction kept 7 bases outside the gene matches. This CDR3 contains 15 residues.

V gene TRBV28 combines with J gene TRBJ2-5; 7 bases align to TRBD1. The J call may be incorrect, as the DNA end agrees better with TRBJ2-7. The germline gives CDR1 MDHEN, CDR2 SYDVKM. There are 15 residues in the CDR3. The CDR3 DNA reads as TGTGCCAGCAGTGCTGGACAGGTGAGCTCCTACGAGCAGTACTTC. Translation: CASSAGQVSSYEQYF.

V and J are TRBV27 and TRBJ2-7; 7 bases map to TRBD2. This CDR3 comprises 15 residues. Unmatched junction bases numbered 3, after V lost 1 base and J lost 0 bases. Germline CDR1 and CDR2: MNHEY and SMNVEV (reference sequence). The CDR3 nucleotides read TGTGCCAGCAGTTTATTGGTAGCGGGCTCCTACGAGCAGTACTTC. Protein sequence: CASSLLVAGSYEQYF.